This T cell receptor beta chain was observed in a study of blood T cell repertoires in COVID-19 (dated by TCRdb to 2018 to 2020). A note on the overall study: Collaborator samples came from the United States, Italy and Spain and covered acute and convalescent phases of COVID-19. The repertoires were released in a freely available public database intended as a resource for research on the immune response to SARS-CoV-2. Subjects who had been exposed to COVID-19, were actively infected with it, or had recovered from it provided the deeply sampled blood TCRbeta repertoires that made up the dataset. The samples were drawn from the first 160 participants of the ongoing ImmuneRACE study and from 950 to 1,500 subjects provided by 6 global collaborators. Where available, HLA class I and class II types were obtained from metadata supplied by the sample provider rather than from assay-based typing. The material from the prospective study consisted of cDNA or gDNA derived from T cells, B-cell-depleted T cells, or PBMCs. Sample metadata almost always included a de-identified subject ID, COVID-19 status, age in years and sex. General study outcomes and caveats: How much clinical and demographic metadata was included differed by source and by participant, and the metadata was provided uncurated.

TCRbeta CDR3 regions were amplified from genomic DNA using the immunoSEQ Assay, a bias-controlled multiplex PCR. In the source study's methods: Within the assay, amplification of reference gene primers was used to estimate how many nucleated cells each sample contained. Sequence reads were collapsed and filtered to measure the absolute abundance of every unique TCRbeta CDR3 rearrangement. For each sample, productive Simpson clonality was calculated by taking the square root of Simpson's diversity index across productive rearrangements. TCRdb holds this immuneACCESS table with in-frame rearrangements only. Some clones are missing; in checked studies, unresolved V genes explain under half, and the rest has no known cause. D and trimming were read from the DNA, whereas the V and J calls and clone size are those reported in that table. For this sample the table gives 400,000 to 450,000 clones, of which just over 85% were detected only once. The top ten hold roughly 1.4% of the sample.

A word on this clone: The clone's antigen remains unknown. Nothing much larger sits one base from this clone, and base qualities are not available.

V loses 0 bases of germline sequence and J loses 0 bases, and the interval between the two ends is 15 bases. CDR1 is given as LGHDT and CDR2 as YNNKEL, both from the germline V gene (reference sequence). From cysteine to phenylalanine, the CDR3 is 18 amino acids long. Only the CDR3 DNA is retained, 54 bases long and in frame from the first base. Each collaborating institution followed its own protocols to collect whole blood in K2EDTA tubes. For TCRbeta analysis, collaborators shipped samples in one of three forms: frozen whole blood, isolated PBMCs, or DNA extracted from either of those sample types.

The receptor was derived from a woman in her twenties or thirties with active or convalescent COVID-19. The chain is encoded by TRBV3-1 (or the pseudogene TRBV3-2) joined to TRBJ2-1; TRBD2 is a possible D gene, resting on 5 matching bases. Sequenced input: peripheral blood. CDR3 reads: CASSQETSPLSSYNEQFF. The DNA sequence is TGTGCCAGCAGCCAAGAAACTAGTCCCCTGAGCTCCTACAATGAGCAGTTCTTC.